This is a list of T cell receptor beta chains from one sample in a study of T cells in Graves' hyperthyroidism and ophthalmopathy. One entry per CDR3 protein results from TCRdb running MiXCR on the multiplex PCR reads. The sample records about 600,000 distinct CDR3 sequences, 15% to 20% being singletons. The sample taken for sequencing was blood. These receptors all come from a woman aged 35 to 49 with Graves' ophthalmopathy. The CDR3 runs from the conserved cysteine through the conserved F or W. A D gene is named only where the DNA matches it firmly. Part of the rows lack a size; the others show once, few, many or a class for expanded clones.

V gene	clone size	D gene	J gene	CDR3 DNA	CDR3 protein
TRBV16	NA	NA	TRBJ1-1	TGTGCCAGCAGCCAATCGATAAGATCGACTGAAGCTTTCTTT	CASSQSIRSTEAFF
TRBV3-1	many	TRBD2	TRBJ2-5	TGTGCCAGCAGCGATACAGGGACTAGCGGGAAGACCCAGTACTTC	CASSDTGTSGKTQYF
TRBV7-2	NA	TRBD2	TRBJ2-7	TGTGCCAGCAGGAGCGTCGCGGGGGGAAATCGCGACGAGCAGTACTTC	CASRSVAGGNRDEQYF
TRBV6-1	many	NA	TRBJ1-1	TGTGCCAGCAGTCCCGTTCGGACTGAAGCTTTCTTT	CASSPVRTEAFF
TRBV20-1	NA	TRBD1	TRBJ1-4	TGCAGTGCTAGACCCGGACAGGGGGCATCTGAAAAACTGTTTTTT	CSARPGQGASEKLFF
TRBV28	many	TRBD1	TRBJ1-1	TGTGCCAGCAGGTCCGGGACAGCTAAATTCGAAGCTTTCTTT	CASRSGTAKFEAFF
TRBV20-1	many	TRBD1	TRBJ2-7	TGCAGTGCTAAATACTCGGACAGGTCCCCCTACGAGCAGTACTTC	CSAKYSDRSPYEQYF
TRBV4-1	NA	NA	TRBJ1-1	TGCGCCAGCAGCACCTGGGGTACAGCGAACACTGAAGCTTTCTTT	CASSTWGTANTEAFF
TRBV24-1	NA	NA	TRBJ1-2	TGTGCCACCAGTGATGGACAGTCTCTGAGGGGCTACACCTTC	CATSDGQSLRGYTF
TRBV2	many	NA	TRBJ2-3	TGTGCCAGCAGTGAAGCGCTTCGACTAAGGGATACGCAGTATTTT	CASSEALRLRDTQYF
TRBV4-1	once	TRBD2	TRBJ2-2	TGCGCCAGCAGCCTCAGGACTAGCGGGGGATTCACCGGGGAGCTGTTTTTT	CASSLRTSGGFTGELFF
TRBV28	once	TRBD1	TRBJ2-7	TGTGCCAGCAGTTTACGAGGACAGGGGTATCAAGGGGAGCAGTACTTC	CASSLRGQGYQGEQYF
TRBV20-1	many	TRBD2	TRBJ2-5	TGCAGTGCTAGAGTCGGTAATAGCGGGGCCAACCAAGAGACCCAGTACTTC	CSARVGNSGANQETQYF
TRBV7-9	NA	TRBD2	TRBJ2-1	TGTGCCAGCAGCTGGACTAGCGGGAGGATGTATGAGCAGTTCTTC	CASSWTSGRMYEQFF
TRBV10-3	few	NA	TRBJ2-5	TGTGCCATCAATAGGGATGGAGCTGAGACCCAGTACTTC	CAINRDGAETQYF
TRBV15	many	NA	TRBJ1-1	TGTGCCACCAGCAGAGCTCCAGGGGTAGGGGACACTGAAGCTTTCTTT	CATSRAPGVGDTEAFF
TRBV18	many	NA	TRBJ1-1	TGTGCCAGCTCACCCTTGAACACTGAAGCTTTCTTT	CASSPLNTEAFF
TRBV19	NA	TRBD2	TRBJ2-5	TGTGCCAGTAGAGGTAGCGGGGAAGAGACCCAGTACTTC	CASRGSGEETQYF
TRBV6-2/TRBV6-3	NA	NA	TRBJ2-3	TGTGCCAGCAGGTTTGCAAATACGCAGTATTTT	CASRFANTQYF